The 21 T cell receptor beta chains given below trace back to one sample, sequenced in a study of CD8+CD57+ T cells in acquired aplastic anemia. For CDR3 and TCR beta VDJ profiling, genomic DNA was the template used. From the reads, TCRdb called clonotypes with MiXCR, one entry per CDR3 protein. The table has 160,000 or so distinct CDR3 sequences, approximately 44% seen once. Patients sequenced had flow cytometry evidence of CD8+CD57+ cell expansion. The sequencing sample was made of sorted CD4+, CD8+, or CD8+CD57+ T cells (not recorded which) from PBMCs. These receptors were taken from a human donor with aplastic anemia.

This clonotype was detected ten times or more. This chain uses TRBV4-2 with TRBJ1-5; unclear D gene. The germline V gene encodes CDR1 LGHNA and CDR2 YNFKEQ. The CDR3 runs to 14 residues. V was pared by 0 bases and J by 6 bases, with 9 bases between. For the CDR3, the DNA is TGTGCCAGCAGCCAAGATTACTCCGGTCAGCCCCAGCATTTT. Translating it yields CASSQDYSGQPQHF.

Of note for this clonotype: Its ends do not fully match the called genes, so a read error is possible. The chain employs TRBV15 and TRBJ1-4; D remains ambiguous. CDR1 and CDR2 (germline): LNHNV, YYDKDF (reference sequence). The CDR3 is 15 amino acids. The CDR3 sequence is CATSRGERANEELSF. The CDR3 DNA sequence: TGTGCCACCAGCAGAGGTGAACGGGCTAATGAAGAACTGTCTTTT.

This clonotype was observed a handful of times. The chain joins TRBV2 to TRBJ2-7; 7 bases line up with TRBD1. CDR1 is SNHLY, CDR2 FYNNEI, per germline. CDR3 length: 13 amino acids. J lost 5 bases, V lost 6 bases, and 7 bases had no gene match. Here the CDR3 DNA reads TGTGCCAGCAGCGACAGGGTACTGGACGAGCAGTACTTC. The encoded protein is CASSDRVLDEQYF.

The chain carries TRBV9 and TRBJ2-7; possibly TRBD2 for D (6 bases). This CDR3 region has 15 residues. The V end lost 0 bases, the J end lost 1 base, and 11 bases lay between the germline ends. CDR1 SGDLS and CDR2 YYNGEE come from the germline V gene. The CDR3 nucleotides are TGTGCCAGCAGCGTAGGGATAGGGACTTCCTACGAGCAGTACTTC. Translating gives CASSVGIGTSYEQYF.

This clonotype appeared many times. The rearrangement uses TRBV11-2 and TRBJ1-3; tentative D call: TRBD1 (6 bases). V was cut by 4 bases and J by 4 bases, with 11 bases left in between. The CDR3 loop spans 14 amino acids. Germline V gene data show CDR1 as SGHAT and CDR2 as FQNNGV. The CDR3 nucleotides are TGTGCCAGCAGCTCGCAGGGGAGCGGAAACACCATATATTTT. Residues: CASSSQGSGNTIYF.

This clonotype was recorded many times. The rearrangement uses TRBV7-9 and TRBJ2-5; D is unclear. Germline V CDR1 and CDR2: SEHNR, FQNEAQ (reference sequence). This CDR3 has 12 amino acids. The ends were cut back, 5 bases at V and 4 bases at J, with 8 bases in the middle. This chain's CDR3 is CASSAQGETQYF. CDR3 DNA sequence: TGTGCCAGCAGCGCACAAGGAGAGACCCAGTACTTC.

The J gene is TRBJ1-1, the V gene TRBV29-1; no definite D call. V was pared by 3 bases and J by 1 base, with 9 bases between. There are 13 residues in the CDR3. Germline V gives CDR1 SQVTM, CDR2 ANQGSEA. CDR3 protein: CSVEFDRNTEAFF. The CDR3, as DNA: TGCAGCGTTGAGTTTGACCGGAACACTGAAGCTTTCTTT.

For this clonotype: The conserved phenylalanine or tryptophan normally closing the CDR3 is absent here, so this likely arose from a read error. The chain's CDR3 is CASRGAVGQYS. The CDR3 bases are TGTGCCAGCAGGGGAGCAGTAGGGCAGTACTCC. The J gene is TRBJ2-7, the V gene TRBV2, with D possibly matching TRBD2 (5 bases). Per the germline V gene, CDR1 is SNHLY and CDR2 is FYNNEI. V dropped 6 bases and J dropped 9 bases, with 12 bases sitting between them. The CDR3 consists of 11 residues.

This clonotype has a count of ten or more. The J gene is TRBJ2-1, the V gene TRBV4-3; the D gene is possibly TRBD1 (8 bases). This CDR3 has 15 residues. In germline, CDR1 is LGHNA, CDR2 YSLEER. V lost 1 base to trimming and J lost 7 bases, with 14 bases between them. The CDR3 coding sequence is TGCGCCAGCAGCCAAGCAGGGGGCGGGAGTAATGAGCAGTTCTTC. As protein: CASSQAGGGSNEQFF.

This chain uses TRBV15 with TRBJ1-2, with 10 bases fitting TRBD1. V shed 3 bases, J shed 5 bases, and the junction held 6 bases outside the gene matches. There are 15 residues in the CDR3. Looked up from germline, CDR1 is LNHNV and CDR2 is YYDKDF (reference sequence). The CDR3 here is CATSSLGQGGYGYTF. DNA of the CDR3: TGTGCCACCAGCAGTCTCGGACAGGGGGGGTATGGCTACACCTTC.

This sequence joins TRBV29-1 and TRBJ1-4; D gene ambiguous. The CDR3 is made up of 10 amino acids. Germline CDR1 and CDR2: SQVTM and ANQGSEA. Trimming cost V 4 bases and J 12 bases, with 9 bases left between them. The CDR3 region is CSVGGDQLFF. CDR3 bases: TGCAGCGTTGGAGGCGACCAACTGTTTTTT.

This clonotype was recorded a few times. The genes are TRBV7-2 and TRBJ2-4, with a tentative D call TRBD1 (6 bases). The V gene's germline CDR1 is SGHTA and CDR2 FQGNSA. This CDR3 has 16 residues. Trimming removed 5 bases from V and 0 bases from J, with 14 bases in between. The CDR3 DNA sequence: TGTGCCAGCAGCCGCGAATGGACAGAAGCCAAAAACATTCAGTACTTC. It is translated as CASSREWTEAKNIQYF.

J is TRBJ2-7 and V is TRBV9; 7 nucleotides match TRBD2. Trimming at V came to 3 bases and at J to 5 bases, leaving 14 bases not matched to a gene. The CDR3 sequence is 16 residues long. CDR1 is SGDLS and CDR2 is YYNGEE in the germline V gene. CDR3 protein: CASSETPTSRDHEQYF. The DNA for the CDR3 is TGTGCCAGCAGCGAGACGCCGACTAGCAGGGACCACGAGCAGTACTTC.

V and J are TRBV5-4 and TRBJ1-4, with 10 nucleotides matching TRBD1. The J segment lost 2 bases and the V segment lost 2 bases, leaving 9 bases of the junction unmatched. The CDR3 sequence is 18 residues long. CDR1 is SGHNT and CDR2 is YYREEE in the germline V gene (reference sequence). CDR3 residues: CASSFNRDRGSTNEKLFF. CDR3 in DNA: TGTGCCAGCAGCTTCAACCGGGACAGGGGATCGACTAATGAAAAACTGTTTTTT.

J is TRBJ2-5 and V is TRBV7-7; 10 positions agree with TRBD1. Germline CDR1 SSHAT, CDR2 FNYEAQ (reference sequence). This CDR3 comprises 14 residues. Trimming at V came to 5 bases and at J to 5 bases, leaving 5 bases not matched to a gene. CDR3 sequence: CASSRTGGRETQYF. The CDR3 DNA sequence: TGTGCCAGCAGCCGGACAGGGGGGCGGGAGACCCAGTACTTC.

This clonotype was recorded many times. The J gene is TRBJ1-1, the V gene TRBV6-5, with D hard to call. V was cut by 3 bases and J by 4 bases, with 6 bases left in between. From germline, CDR1 is MNHEY and CDR2 SVGAGI. The CDR3 is 12 amino acids. The CDR3 sequence is CASSYGSTEAFF. The CDR3 DNA sequence: TGTGCCAGCAGTTATGGTTCCACTGAAGCTTTCTTT.

The chain employs TRBV15 and TRBJ1-2; D may be TRBD1 (5 bases). V lost 6 bases and J 0 bases, leaving 14 bases between the germline ends. The germline gives CDR1 LNHNV, CDR2 YYDKDF (reference sequence). The CDR3 length is 15 residues. As DNA, the CDR3 is TGTGCCACCAGGAGGGGCGACCGCCCTAACTATGGCTACACCTTC. Translating gives CATRRGDRPNYGYTF.

This clonotype was observed a handful of times. This sequence joins TRBV24-1 and TRBJ1-2; 8 nucleotides agree with TRBD1. CDR1 is KGHDR and CDR2 is SFDVKD in the germline V gene. V lost 4 bases to trimming and J lost 4 bases; unmatched junction nucleotides: 1. This CDR3 is built from 13 residues. CDR3 sequence: CATSEDRVYGYTF. The CDR3 nucleotides are TGTGCCACCAGTGAGGACAGGGTCTATGGCTACACCTTC.

The V call is TRBV19, the J call TRBJ2-6, with unresolved D. The CDR3 sequence is 13 residues long. Per germline, CDR1 LNHDA and CDR2 SQIVND (reference sequence). Trimming removed 4 bases from V and 4 bases from J, with 5 bases in between. This chain's CDR3 is CASSTPGANVLTF. In nucleotides, the CDR3 is TGTGCCAGTAGTACTCCGGGGGCCAACGTCCTGACTTTC.

In this sample, this clonotype turned up many times. The chain has TRBV2 and TRBJ2-7; 8 bases match TRBD1. Germline V gives CDR1 SNHLY, CDR2 FYNNEI. The CDR3 runs to 13 residues. The V and J ends lost 7 bases and 0 bases, in that order; junction bases with no gene match: 2. This chain's CDR3 is CASNTGGSYEQYV. The CDR3 bases are TGTGCCAGCAATACAGGGGGCTCCTACGAGCAGTACGTC.

This clonotype was counted between two and nine times. J is TRBJ2-1 and V is TRBV11-2; 9 bases line up with TRBD2. Germline loops: CDR1 SGHAT, CDR2 FQNNGV. The V gene end was trimmed by 4 bases and the J gene end by 5 bases; junction bases not matched to a gene: 6. The CDR3 sequence is 15 residues long. The CDR3 is CASSSHQRGDNEQFF. CDR3 bases: TGTGCCAGCAGCTCCCATCAGCGGGGGGACAATGAGCAGTTCTTC.